This entry features one TCR beta chain sequence. Its antigen is as yet unknown. No conserved phenylalanine or tryptophan is present at the end of the CDR3, so a read error is the likely explanation. The sample belongs to a study of cytomegalovirus exposure and HLA in healthy donors. Whole-study results and caveats: Usually a TCR sequence was rare, but some public TCRs were found in many donors. Later work showed greater clonal expansion in HLA-associated TCR beta chains than in equally common others. Associated with cytomegalovirus, according to the listing, were 150 to 200 TCR beta chains.

V gave up 6 bases and J gave up 2 bases, with 10 bases separating them. The CDR3 loop spans 13 amino acids. In germline, CDR1 is WNHNN, CDR2 SYGVQD (reference sequence). In the PCR, 60 Vbeta and 13 Jbeta primers were used. The protocol was immunoSEQ multiplex PCR, while the TCRdb copy is restricted to in-frame clones and leaves out a portion. The table includes roughly 56,000 clones, over 70% detected once. What was sequenced was PBMCs. The chain uses TRBV10-1 and TRBJ1-2; D remains unclear. This TCR derives from a man aged 50 to 59 in good health and CMV-seropositive. In nucleotides, the CDR3 is TGCGCCAGCAGCGCACCAGAGAACTATGGCTACACCTTG. This encodes CASSAPENYGYTL.